This T cell receptor beta chain was recorded in a study of T cell repertoires in cytomegalovirus infection. The ends lost 1 base at V and 5 bases at J; junction bases unmatched: 7. The germline CDR1 and CDR2 sequences are MNHEY and SVGAGI. The CDR3 consists of 16 residues. Concerning this clonotype itself: Its matching antigen is unknown.

TCRdb fed the reads into MiXCR, producing one record per CDR3 protein. The table includes about 920,000 distinct CDR3 sequences, 30% to 40% detected once. The source was cultured CD8+ T cells from PBMCs, collected from culture after CMV antigen stimulation. This TCR came from a human donor in good health (CMV status not recorded). Some clones in this sample may be carry-over from other donors' samples. The chain has TRBV6-5 and TRBJ2-2, with TRBD1 identical over 7 bases. CDR3 in amino acids: CASSYFPTGYTGELFF. The DNA for the CDR3 is TGTGCCAGCAGTTACTTTCCGACAGGGTATACCGGGGAGCTGTTTTTT.